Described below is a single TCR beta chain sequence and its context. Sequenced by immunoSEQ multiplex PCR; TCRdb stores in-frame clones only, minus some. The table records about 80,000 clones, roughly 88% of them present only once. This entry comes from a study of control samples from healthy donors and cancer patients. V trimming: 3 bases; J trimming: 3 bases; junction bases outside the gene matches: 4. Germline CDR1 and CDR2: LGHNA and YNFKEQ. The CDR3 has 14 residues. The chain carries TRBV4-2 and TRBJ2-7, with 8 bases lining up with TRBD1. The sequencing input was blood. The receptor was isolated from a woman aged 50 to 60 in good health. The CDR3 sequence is CASSQKQGGYEQYF. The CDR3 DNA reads TGTGCCAGCAGCCAGAAACAGGGGGGCTACGAGCAGTACTTC.